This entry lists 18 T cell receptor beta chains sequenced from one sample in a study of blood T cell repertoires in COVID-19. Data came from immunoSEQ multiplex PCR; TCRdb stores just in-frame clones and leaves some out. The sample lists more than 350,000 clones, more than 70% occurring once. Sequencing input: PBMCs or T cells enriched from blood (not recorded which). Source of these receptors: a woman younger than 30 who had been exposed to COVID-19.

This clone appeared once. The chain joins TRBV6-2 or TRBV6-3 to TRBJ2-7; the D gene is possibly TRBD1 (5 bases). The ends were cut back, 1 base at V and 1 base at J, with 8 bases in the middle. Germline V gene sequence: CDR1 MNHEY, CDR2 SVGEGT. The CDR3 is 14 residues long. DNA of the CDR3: TGTGCCAGCAGTTACTTGGGGCAGTCCTACGAGCAGTACTTC. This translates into CASSYLGQSYEQYF.

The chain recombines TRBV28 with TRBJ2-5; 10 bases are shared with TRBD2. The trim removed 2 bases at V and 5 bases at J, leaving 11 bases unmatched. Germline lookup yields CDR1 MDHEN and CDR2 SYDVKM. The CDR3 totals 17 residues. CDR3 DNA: TGTGCCAGCAGTTTACTTCTAGCGGGAGTACAATCTGAGACCCAGTACTTC. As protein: CASSLLLAGVQSETQYF.

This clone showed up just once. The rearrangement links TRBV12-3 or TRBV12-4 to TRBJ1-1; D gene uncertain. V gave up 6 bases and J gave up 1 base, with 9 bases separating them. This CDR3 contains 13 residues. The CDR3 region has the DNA TGTGCCAGCAGCCCTGCGGAGAACACTGAAGCTTTCTTT. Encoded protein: CASSPAENTEAFF.

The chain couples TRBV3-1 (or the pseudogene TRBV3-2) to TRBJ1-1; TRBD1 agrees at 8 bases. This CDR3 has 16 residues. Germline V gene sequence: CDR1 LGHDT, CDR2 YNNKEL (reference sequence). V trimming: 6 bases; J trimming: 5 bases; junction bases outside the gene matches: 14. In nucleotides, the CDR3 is TGTGCCAGCAGAGAAGGACAGGGACGTTTGGGTACTGAAGCTTTCTTT. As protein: CASREGQGRLGTEAFF.

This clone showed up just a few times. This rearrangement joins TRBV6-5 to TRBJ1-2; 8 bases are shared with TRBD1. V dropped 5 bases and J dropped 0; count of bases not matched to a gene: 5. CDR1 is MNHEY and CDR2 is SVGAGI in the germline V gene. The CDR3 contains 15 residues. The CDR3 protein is CASSPSGQANYGYTF. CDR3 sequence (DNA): TGTGCCAGCAGTCCCTCGGGACAGGCTAACTATGGCTACACCTTC.

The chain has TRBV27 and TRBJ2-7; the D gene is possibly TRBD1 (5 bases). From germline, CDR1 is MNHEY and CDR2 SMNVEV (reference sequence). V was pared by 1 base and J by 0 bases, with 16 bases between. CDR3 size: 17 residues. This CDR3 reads CASSLLGGRESSYEQYF. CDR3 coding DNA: TGTGCCAGCAGTTTATTAGGTGGCAGGGAAAGCTCCTACGAGCAGTACTTC.

The CDR3 sequence: CASSTSRRDSGNTIYF. CDR3 DNA: TGTGCCAGTAGTACCTCCCGACGGGACTCTGGAAACACCATATATTTT. The chain links TRBV19 to TRBJ1-3, with D uncertain. Trimming stripped 4 bases from V and 0 bases from J, with 13 bases between. Per germline, CDR1 LNHDA and CDR2 SQIVND (reference sequence). The CDR3 length is 16 residues. The variable domain in full, completed from reference TRBV19 and TRBJ1-3, reads DGGITQSPKYLFRKEGQNVTLSCEQNLNHDAMYWYRQDPGQGLRLIYYSQIVNDFQKGDIAEGYSVSREKKESFPLTVTSAQKNPTAFYLCASSTSRRDSGNTIYFGEGSWLTVV.

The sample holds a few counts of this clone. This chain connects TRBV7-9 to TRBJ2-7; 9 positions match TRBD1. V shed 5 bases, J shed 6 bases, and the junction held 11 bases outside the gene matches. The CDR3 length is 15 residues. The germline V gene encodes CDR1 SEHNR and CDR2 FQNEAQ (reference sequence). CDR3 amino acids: CASSPRDRELTEQYF. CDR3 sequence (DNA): TGTGCCAGCAGCCCCCGGGACAGGGAGCTTACCGAGCAGTACTTC.

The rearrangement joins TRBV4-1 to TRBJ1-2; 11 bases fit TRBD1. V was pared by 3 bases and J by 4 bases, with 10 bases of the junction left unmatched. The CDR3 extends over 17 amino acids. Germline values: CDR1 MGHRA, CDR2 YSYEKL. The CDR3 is CASSQPDRGLLVYGYTF. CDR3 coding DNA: TGCGCCAGCAGCCAGCCGGACAGGGGGCTCTTAGTCTATGGCTACACCTTC.

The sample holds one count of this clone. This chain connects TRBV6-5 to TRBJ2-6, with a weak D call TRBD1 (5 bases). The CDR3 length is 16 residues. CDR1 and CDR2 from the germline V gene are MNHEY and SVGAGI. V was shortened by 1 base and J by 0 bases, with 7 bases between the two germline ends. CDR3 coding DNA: TGTGCCAGCAGTTACTTCAGGGACTCTGGGGCCAACGTCCTGACTTTC. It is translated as CASSYFRDSGANVLTF.

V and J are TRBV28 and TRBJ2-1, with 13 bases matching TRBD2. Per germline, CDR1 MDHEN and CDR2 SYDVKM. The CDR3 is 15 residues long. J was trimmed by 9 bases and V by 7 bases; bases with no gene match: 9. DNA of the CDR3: TGTGCCAGCATCATTGCGACTAGCGGGAGGAGTGAGCAGTTCTTC. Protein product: CASIIATSGRSEQFF.

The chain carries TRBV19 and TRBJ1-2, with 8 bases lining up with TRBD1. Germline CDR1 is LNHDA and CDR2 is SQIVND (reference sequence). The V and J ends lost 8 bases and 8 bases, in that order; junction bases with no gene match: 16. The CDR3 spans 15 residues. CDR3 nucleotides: TGTGCCAGTCTACCCACAGGGGGTGATAGACGAGGCTACACCTTC. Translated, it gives CASLPTGGDRRGYTF.

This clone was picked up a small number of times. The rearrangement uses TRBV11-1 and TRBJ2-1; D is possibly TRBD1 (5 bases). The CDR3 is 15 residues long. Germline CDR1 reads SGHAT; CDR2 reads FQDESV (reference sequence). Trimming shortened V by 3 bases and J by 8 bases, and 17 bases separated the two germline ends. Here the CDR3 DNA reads TGTGCCAGCAGCTTTGAGTACAGTGGGGCTTATGAGCAGTTCTTC. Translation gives CASSFEYSGAYEQFF. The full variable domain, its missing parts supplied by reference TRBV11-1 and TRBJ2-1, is EAEVAQSPRYKITEKSQAVAFWCDPISGHATLYWYRQILGQGPELLVQFQDESVVDDSQLPKDRFSAERLKGVDSTLKIQPAELGDSAMYLCASSFEYSGAYEQFFGPGTRLTVL.

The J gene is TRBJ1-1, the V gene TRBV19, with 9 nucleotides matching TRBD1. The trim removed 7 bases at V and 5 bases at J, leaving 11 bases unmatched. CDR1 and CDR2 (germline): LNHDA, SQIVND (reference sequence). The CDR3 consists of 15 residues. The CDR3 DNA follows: TGTGCCAGTAAAAGGCGGTCGGACAGGGGAACTGAAGCTTTCTTT. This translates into CASKRRSDRGTEAFF. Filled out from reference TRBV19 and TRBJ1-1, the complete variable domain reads DGGITQSPKYLFRKEGQNVTLSCEQNLNHDAMYWYRQDPGQGLRLIYYSQIVNDFQKGDIAEGYSVSREKKESFPLTVTSAQKNPTAFYLCASKRRSDRGTEAFFGQGTRLTVV.

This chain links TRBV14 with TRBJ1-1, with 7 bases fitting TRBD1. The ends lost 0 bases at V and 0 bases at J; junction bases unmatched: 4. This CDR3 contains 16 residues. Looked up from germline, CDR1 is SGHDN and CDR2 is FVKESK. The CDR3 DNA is TGTGCCAGCAGCCAAGATCTTGGACAGGTGAACACTGAAGCTTTCTTT. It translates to CASSQDLGQVNTEAFF.

The CDR3 nucleotides read TGCGCCAGCAGTGATCCAGGGGGCGGGTCCCATGAGCAGTTCTTC. Protein: CASSDPGGGSHEQFF. The chain employs TRBV10-1 and TRBJ2-1; 8 bases match TRBD1. CDR1 and CDR2 from the germline V gene are WNHNN and SYGVQD (reference sequence). The CDR3 consists of 15 residues. The ends lost 3 bases at V and 8 bases at J; junction bases unmatched: 9.

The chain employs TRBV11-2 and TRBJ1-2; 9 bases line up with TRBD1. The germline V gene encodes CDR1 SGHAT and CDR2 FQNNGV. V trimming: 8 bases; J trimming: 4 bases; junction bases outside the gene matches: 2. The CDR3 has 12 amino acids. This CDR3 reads CASRDRAYGYTF. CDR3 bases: TGTGCCAGCCGGGACAGGGCCTATGGCTACACCTTC.

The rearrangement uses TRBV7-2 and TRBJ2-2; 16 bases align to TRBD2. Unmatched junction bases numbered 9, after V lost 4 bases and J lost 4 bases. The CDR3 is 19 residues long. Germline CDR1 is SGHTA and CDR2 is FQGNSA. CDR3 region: CASSSSGLAGGQGTGELFF. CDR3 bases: TGTGCCAGCAGCTCTTCGGGACTAGCGGGGGGGCAGGGCACCGGGGAGCTGTTTTTT.